One sample yielded the 23 T cell receptor beta chains listed below, sequenced in a study of breast tumors, draining lymph nodes, adjacent tissues. The lymph nodes were axillary draining lymph nodes from breast cancer patients. Each CDR3 protein gets one entry after TCRdb re-called the multiplex PCR reads with MiXCR. The table has about 180,000 distinct CDR3 sequences, about 33% seen once. The sequencing sample was made of axillary lymph node tissue. These receptors came from a female donor with breast cancer. Some clones in this sample may be carry-over from other donors' samples.

This clonotype was observed many times. The CDR3 region is CASSFEVATNEKLFF. DNA of the CDR3: TGTGCCAGCAGCTTTGAAGTTGCAACTAATGAAAAACTGTTTTTT. The chain recombines TRBV7-9 with TRBJ1-4; no firm D call. This CDR3 has 15 residues. Trimming removed 3 bases from V and 0 bases from J, with 8 bases in between. Per the germline V gene, CDR1 is SEHNR and CDR2 is FQNEAQ (reference sequence).

V is TRBV20-1 and J is TRBJ2-3; 8 positions agree with TRBD2. Per the germline V gene, CDR1 is DFQATT and CDR2 is SNEGSKA (reference sequence). V trimming: 3 bases; J trimming: 0 bases; junction bases outside the gene matches: 8. The CDR3 loop spans 16 amino acids. The CDR3 sequence is CSASGGVGSSTDTQYF. CDR3 DNA sequence: TGCAGTGCTAGCGGGGGGGTGGGGTCTAGCACAGATACGCAGTATTTT.

This clonotype was detected many times. The chain carries TRBV19 and TRBJ1-5; unclear D gene. CDR1 LNHDA and CDR2 SQIVND come from the germline V gene (reference sequence). This CDR3 has 14 residues. This chain's CDR3 is CATTRPGSNQPQHF. The CDR3 nucleotides are TGTGCTACAACCCGTCCGGGTAGCAATCAGCCCCAGCATTTT.

The J gene is TRBJ1-2, the V gene TRBV6-2 or TRBV6-3; no clear D gene. In germline, CDR1 is MNHEY, CDR2 SVGEGT. The V end lost 8 bases, the J end lost 2 bases, and 18 bases lay between the germline ends. The CDR3 loop spans 15 amino acids. CDR3 coding DNA: TGTGCCAGCTTACGATCTGGGCGGGTCAACTATGGCTACACCTTC. The encoded protein is CASLRSGRVNYGYTF.

The genes are TRBV20-1 and TRBJ2-3; D gene ambiguous. Trimming took 5 bases from V and 2 from J, leaving 11 bases between them. CDR3 size: 13 residues. CDR1 is DFQATT and CDR2 is SNEGSKA in the germline V gene (reference sequence). The CDR3 bases are TGCAGTGCTTACAGAGTAATCACAGATACGCAGTATTTT. Residues: CSAYRVITDTQYF.

Regarding this clonotype: A much larger clone is a single base away; this may be a read error. The V and J genes are TRBV10-2 and TRBJ2-1; 14 bases are shared with TRBD2. CDR1 and CDR2 from the germline V gene are WSHSY and SAAADI. The CDR3 loop spans 20 amino acids. CDR3 in amino acids: CASSLTGLAGGPRAYNEQLF. The CDR3 DNA reads as TGCGCCAGCAGCCTCACCGGACTAGCGGGGGGCCCACGCGCCTACAATGAGCAGCTCTTC.

This clonotype appeared many times. V gene TRBV28 combines with J gene TRBJ2-3; D call uncertain. CDR1 and CDR2 from the germline V gene are MDHEN and SYDVKM. This CDR3 comprises 14 residues. Trimming stripped 5 bases from V and 8 bases from J, with 17 bases between. DNA for the CDR3: TGTGCCAGCAGTGGAGCAGCCTCCAGTGGTACGCAGTATTTT. This gives the protein CASSGAASSGTQYF.

J is TRBJ1-4 and V is TRBV7-3; D unresolved. Trimming stripped 2 bases from V and 5 bases from J, with 12 bases between. CDR3 length: 15 amino acids. Per germline, CDR1 SGHTA and CDR2 FQGTGA. In DNA form, the CDR3 reads TGTGCCAGCAGCTTAGCAGCAAACTACAATGAAAAACTGTTTTTT. Translating gives CASSLAANYNEKLFF.

This clonotype was observed many times. The V call is TRBV25-1, the J call TRBJ1-4, with 9 bases fitting TRBD1. V shed 2 bases, J shed 5 bases, and the junction held 6 bases outside the gene matches. Germline lookup yields CDR1 MGHDK and CDR2 SYGVNS. The CDR3 spans 16 residues. CDR3 loop: CASSEPDRGTNEKLFF. As DNA, the CDR3 is TGTGCCAGCAGTGAACCGGACAGGGGAACAAATGAAAAACTGTTTTTT.

This clonotype was found many times. The rearrangement uses TRBV5-6 and TRBJ2-3, with 14 bases that match TRBD2. The CDR3 loop spans 17 amino acids. CDR1 is SGHDT, CDR2 YYEEEE, per germline. Unmatched junction bases numbered 10, after V lost 4 bases and J lost 6 bases. This CDR3 reads CASSRVTRTSGGDTQYF. The CDR3 coding sequence is TGTGCCAGCAGCCGCGTTACCCGGACTAGCGGGGGGGATACGCAGTATTTT.

This clonotype was seen ten or more times. The chain carries TRBV16 and TRBJ1-6; D unclear. Between the trimmed V and J ends, which lost 0 bases and 6 bases, there was a span of 12 bases. CDR3 size: 16 residues. Germline V CDR1 and CDR2: KGHSY, FQNENV. CDR3 sequence reads: CASSQSAGGVNSPLHF. In DNA, the CDR3 is TGTGCCAGCAGCCAATCGGCGGGAGGAGTTAATTCACCCCTCCACTTT.

The DNA of the CDR3 is TGTGCCAGCAGTTTCAGGGACAAGCACTACGAGCAGTACTTC. Protein: CASSFRDKHYEQYF. The V call is TRBV12-3 or TRBV12-4, the J call TRBJ2-7; tentatively, D is TRBD1 (6 bases). Trimming shortened V by 3 bases and J by 3 bases, and 12 bases separated the two germline ends. The CDR3 length is 14 residues.

This clonotype was seen ten or more times. V and J are TRBV5-1 and TRBJ1-6; the D is unclear. Trimming pared 4 bases from V and 10 bases from J, leaving 9 bases between. This CDR3 has 12 amino acids. The V gene's germline CDR1 is SGHRS and CDR2 YFSETQ. Here the CDR3 reads CASSPGQSPLHF. In DNA form, the CDR3 reads TGCGCCAGCAGCCCAGGTCAGTCACCCCTCCACTTT. The full variable domain, with the rest looked up from reference TRBV5-1 and TRBJ1-6, is KAGVTQTPRYLIKTRGQQVTLSCSPISGHRSVSWYQQTPGQGLQFLFEYFSETQRNKGNFPGRFSGRQFSNSRSEMNVSTLELGDSALYLCASSPGQSPLHFGNGTRLTVT.

The chain joins TRBV2 to TRBJ2-5; maybe TRBD2 (6 bases). Trimming cost V 6 bases and J 8 bases, with 22 bases left between them. This CDR3 spans 15 amino acids. Germline V gives CDR1 SNHLY, CDR2 FYNNEI. CDR3 nucleotides: TGTGCCAGCAGCTCCCCGGGGTCTGGAGGGCTTACCCAGTACTTC. Translated: CASSSPGSGGLTQYF.

This clonotype showed up many times. The J gene is TRBJ1-5, the V gene TRBV6-5; 8 bases line up with TRBD1. The CDR3 is made up of 14 amino acids. V shed 5 bases, J shed 5 bases, and the junction held 5 bases outside the gene matches. Germline values: CDR1 MNHEY, CDR2 SVGAGI. DNA of the CDR3: TGTGCCAGCAGTGAAAGACAGGGGTATCAGCCCCAGCATTTT. This gives the protein CASSERQGYQPQHF.

Points on this clonotype: A read error may be the cause here, since a much bigger clone is one base away. V and J are TRBV12-3 or TRBV12-4 and TRBJ2-2, with 8 bases aligning to TRBD2. V lost 6 bases, J lost 1 base, and 4 bases stayed unmatched. The CDR3 spans 15 residues. CDR3 coding DNA: TGTGCCAGCAGCCACAGCGGGAGGAACACCGGGGAGCTGTTTTTT. Its translation is CASSHSGRNTGELFF.

The chain has TRBV4-1 and TRBJ2-7; 12 nucleotides agree with TRBD2. V dropped 3 bases and J dropped 6; count of bases not matched to a gene: 9. Germline V gene data show CDR1 as MGHRA and CDR2 as YSYEKL. The length of the CDR3 is 16 residues. The CDR3 here is CASSHGRLAGDFEQYF. The CDR3 DNA reads as TGCGCCAGCAGCCATGGCCGACTAGCGGGAGATTTCGAGCAGTACTTC.

As to this clonotype: A read error may be the cause here, since a much bigger clone is one base away. CDR3 sequence: CSASTGGSDGYTF. The CDR3 DNA follows: TGCAGTGCTTCTACAGGGGGCTCCGATGGCTACACCTTC. The chain has TRBV20-1 and TRBJ1-2, with 9 nucleotides matching TRBD1. This CDR3 spans 13 amino acids. Germline V gene data show CDR1 as DFQATT and CDR2 as SNEGSKA (reference sequence). With 5 bases clipped from V and 6 bases from J, the junction kept 7 bases outside the gene matches.

A word on this clonotype: A read error may be the cause here, since a much bigger clone is one base away. The chain joins TRBV12-3 or TRBV12-4 to TRBJ2-3; 8 nucleotides agree with TRBD2. CDR3 length: 15 residues. The trim removed 8 bases at V and 3 bases at J, leaving 10 bases unmatched. The CDR3 is CASGSGSFFTDTQYF. The CDR3 nucleotides are TGTGCCAGCGGAAGCGGGAGCTTTTTTACAGATACGCAGTATTTT.

This clonotype was detected ten times or more. V is TRBV13 and J is TRBJ2-1; D is uncertain. The ends were cut back, 1 base at V and 9 bases at J, with 13 bases in the middle. The CDR3 consists of 14 residues. Germline CDR1 PRHDT, CDR2 FYEKMQ (reference sequence). As DNA, the CDR3 is TGTGCCAGCAGCTTAGCGGCCCGGAGATCTGAGCAGTTCTTC. Encoded protein: CASSLAARRSEQFF. The full variable domain, completed using reference TRBV13 and TRBJ2-1, is AAGVIQSPRHLIKEKRETATLKCYPIPRHDTVYWYQQGPGQDPQFLISFYEKMQSDKGSIPDRFSAQQFSDYHSELNMSSLELGDSALYFCASSLAARRSEQFFGPGTRLTVL.

The J gene is TRBJ2-5, the V gene TRBV12-3 or TRBV12-4; maybe TRBD2 (7 bases). The CDR3 loop spans 14 amino acids. The germline V and J ends were trimmed by 6 bases and 11 bases, with 22 bases remaining between them. In DNA form, the CDR3 reads TGTGCCAGCAGCCTGAGTATGGGGGCGGGAGATCAGTACTTC. Protein sequence: CASSLSMGAGDQYF.

This clonotype was seen many times. V is TRBV7-3 and J is TRBJ2-2; no firm D call. The CDR3 length is 13 residues. CDR1 and CDR2 from the germline V gene are SGHTA and FQGTGA. Trimming took off 1 base at V and 5 bases at J, with 5 bases between the two ends. The CDR3 DNA reads TGTGCCAGCAGCTTAAGTTGGACCGGGGAGCTGTTTTTT. It codes for CASSLSWTGELFF.

V usage is TRBV27 and J usage is TRBJ2-1, with 14 bases lining up with TRBD2. The J segment lost 9 bases and the V segment lost 5 bases, leaving 6 bases of the junction unmatched. CDR1 MNHEY and CDR2 SMNVEV come from the germline V gene (reference sequence). CDR3 length: 15 amino acids. This CDR3 is CASSTRTSGRIEQFF. The CDR3 nucleotides are TGTGCCAGCAGTACAAGGACTAGCGGGAGGATTGAGCAGTTCTTC.